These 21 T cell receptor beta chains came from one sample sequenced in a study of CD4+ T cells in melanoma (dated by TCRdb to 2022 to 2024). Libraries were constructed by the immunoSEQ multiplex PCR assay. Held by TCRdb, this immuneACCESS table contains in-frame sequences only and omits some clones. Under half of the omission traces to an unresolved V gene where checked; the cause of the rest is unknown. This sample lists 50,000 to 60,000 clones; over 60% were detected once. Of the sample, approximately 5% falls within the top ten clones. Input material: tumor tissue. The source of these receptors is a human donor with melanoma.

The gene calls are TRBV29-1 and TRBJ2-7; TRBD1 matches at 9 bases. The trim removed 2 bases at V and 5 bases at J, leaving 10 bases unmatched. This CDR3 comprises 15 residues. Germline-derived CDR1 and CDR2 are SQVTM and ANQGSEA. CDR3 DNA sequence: TGCAGCGTTGAACATGACAGGGGGAACGGGAACGAGCAGTACTTC. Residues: CSVEHDRGNGNEQYF.

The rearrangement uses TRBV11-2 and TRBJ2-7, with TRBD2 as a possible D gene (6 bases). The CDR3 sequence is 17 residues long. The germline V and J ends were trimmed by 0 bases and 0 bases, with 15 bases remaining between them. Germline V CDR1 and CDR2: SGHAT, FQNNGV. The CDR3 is CASSLEGGGASSYEQYF. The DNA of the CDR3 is TGTGCCAGCAGCTTAGAGGGAGGAGGGGCTAGCTCCTACGAGCAGTACTTC.

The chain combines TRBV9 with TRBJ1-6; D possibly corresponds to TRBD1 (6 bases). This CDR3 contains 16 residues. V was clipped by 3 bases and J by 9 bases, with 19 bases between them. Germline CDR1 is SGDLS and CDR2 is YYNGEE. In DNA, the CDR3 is TGTGCCAGCAGCGGAAATATCAGGGGTGGGGGTTCACCCCTCCACTTT. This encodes CASSGNIRGGGSPLHF.

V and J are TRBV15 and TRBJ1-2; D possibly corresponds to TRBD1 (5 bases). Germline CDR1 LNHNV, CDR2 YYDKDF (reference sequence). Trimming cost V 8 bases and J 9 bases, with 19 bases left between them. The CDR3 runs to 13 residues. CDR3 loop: CATSDTNSLSYTF. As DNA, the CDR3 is TGTGCCACCTCGGACACAAACTCTCTGAGCTACACCTTC. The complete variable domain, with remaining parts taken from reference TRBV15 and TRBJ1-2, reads DAMVIQNPRYQVTQFGKPVTLSCSQTLNHNVMYWYQQKSSQAPKLLFHYYDKDFNNEADTPDNFQSRRPNTSFCFLDIRSPGLGDTAMYLCATSDTNSLSYTFGSGTRLTVV.

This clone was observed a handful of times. This CDR3 is CATSRDEGRREQFF. In DNA, the CDR3 is TGTGCCACCAGCAGAGATGAGGGTAGACGTGAGCAGTTCTTC. The genes are TRBV15 and TRBJ2-1; D is perhaps TRBD2 (5 bases). The CDR3 spans 14 residues. CDR1 is LNHNV, CDR2 YYDKDF, per germline (reference sequence). V was pared by 0 bases and J by 9 bases, with 12 bases between.

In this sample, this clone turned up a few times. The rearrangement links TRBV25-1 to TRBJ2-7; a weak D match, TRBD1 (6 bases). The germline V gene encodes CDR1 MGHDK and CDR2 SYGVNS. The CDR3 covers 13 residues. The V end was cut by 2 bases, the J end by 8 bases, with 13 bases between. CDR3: CASSEQGSQQQYF. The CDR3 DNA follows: TGTGCCAGCAGTGAACAGGGGTCTCAACAGCAGTACTTC.

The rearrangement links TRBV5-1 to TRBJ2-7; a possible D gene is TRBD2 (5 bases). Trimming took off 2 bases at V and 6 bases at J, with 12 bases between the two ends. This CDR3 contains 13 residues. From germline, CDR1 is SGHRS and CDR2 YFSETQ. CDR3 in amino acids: CASSFPGDREQYF. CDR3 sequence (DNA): TGCGCCAGCAGCTTCCCCGGGGATCGCGAGCAGTACTTC.

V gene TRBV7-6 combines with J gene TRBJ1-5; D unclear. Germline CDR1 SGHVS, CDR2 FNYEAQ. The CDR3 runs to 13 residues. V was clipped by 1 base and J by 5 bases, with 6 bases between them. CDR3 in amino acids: CASSLGGDQPQHF. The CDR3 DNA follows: TGTGCCAGCAGCTTAGGTGGGGATCAGCCCCAGCATTTT.

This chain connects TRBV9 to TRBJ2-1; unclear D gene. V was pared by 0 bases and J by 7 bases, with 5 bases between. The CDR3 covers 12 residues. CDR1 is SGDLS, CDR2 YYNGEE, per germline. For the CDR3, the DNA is TGTGCCAGCAGCGTAGGAACTAATGAGCAGTTCTTC. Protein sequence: CASSVGTNEQFF.

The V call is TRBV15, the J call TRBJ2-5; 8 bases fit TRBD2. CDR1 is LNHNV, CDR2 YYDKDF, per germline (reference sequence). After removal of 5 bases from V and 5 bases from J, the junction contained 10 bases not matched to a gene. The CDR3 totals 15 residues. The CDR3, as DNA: TGTGCCACCAGCGGCCGGGGGGGCCGGTGGGAGACCCAGTACTTC. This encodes CATSGRGGRWETQYF.

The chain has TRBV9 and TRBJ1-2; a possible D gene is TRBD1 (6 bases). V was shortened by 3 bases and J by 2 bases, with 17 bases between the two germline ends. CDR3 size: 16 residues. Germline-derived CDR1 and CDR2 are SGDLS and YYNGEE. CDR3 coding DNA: TGTGCCAGCAGCGAGGGAAGGGGGGGTCTAAACTATGGCTACACCTTC. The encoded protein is CASSEGRGGLNYGYTF.

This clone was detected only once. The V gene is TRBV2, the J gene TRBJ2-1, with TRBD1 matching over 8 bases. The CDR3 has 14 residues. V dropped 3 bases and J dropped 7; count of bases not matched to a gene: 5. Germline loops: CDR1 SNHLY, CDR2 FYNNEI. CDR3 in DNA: TGTGCCAGCAGTGACAGGGGGCAATGGAATGAGCAGTTCTTC. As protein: CASSDRGQWNEQFF.

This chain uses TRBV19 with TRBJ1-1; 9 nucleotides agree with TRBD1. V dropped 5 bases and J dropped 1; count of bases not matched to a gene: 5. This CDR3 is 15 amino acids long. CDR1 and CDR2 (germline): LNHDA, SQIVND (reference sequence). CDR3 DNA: TGTGCCAGTAGTTCCCGACAGGGGGAGAACACTGAAGCTTTCTTT. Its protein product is CASSSRQGENTEAFF.

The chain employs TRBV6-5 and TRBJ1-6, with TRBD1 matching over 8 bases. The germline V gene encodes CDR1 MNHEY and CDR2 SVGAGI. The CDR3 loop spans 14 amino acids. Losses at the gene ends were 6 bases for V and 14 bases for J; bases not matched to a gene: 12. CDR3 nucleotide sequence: TGTGCCAGCAGCTCCGGGACAGGCTGGTCGTCCCTCCACTTT. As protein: CASSSGTGWSSLHF.

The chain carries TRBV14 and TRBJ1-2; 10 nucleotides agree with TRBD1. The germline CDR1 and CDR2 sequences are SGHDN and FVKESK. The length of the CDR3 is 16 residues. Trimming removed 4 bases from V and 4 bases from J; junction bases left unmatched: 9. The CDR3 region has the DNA TGTGCCAGCAGCCGAGCACCGGGACAGGGGCGCTATGGCTACACCTTC. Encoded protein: CASSRAPGQGRYGYTF.

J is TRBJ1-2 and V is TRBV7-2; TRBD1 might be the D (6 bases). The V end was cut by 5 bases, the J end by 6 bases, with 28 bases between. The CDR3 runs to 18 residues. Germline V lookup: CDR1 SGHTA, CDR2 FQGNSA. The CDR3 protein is CASSLEGGLNYGYNGYTF. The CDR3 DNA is TGTGCCAGCAGCCTCGAGGGGGGACTTAACTATGGCTATAATGGCTACACCTTC.

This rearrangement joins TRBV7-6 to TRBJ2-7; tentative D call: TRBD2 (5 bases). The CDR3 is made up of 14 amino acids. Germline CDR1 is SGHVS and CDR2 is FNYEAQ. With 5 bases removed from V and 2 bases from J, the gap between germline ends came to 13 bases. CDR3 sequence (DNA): TGTGCCAGCAGCCCCGGGGAGAACCCCTACGAGCAGTACTTC. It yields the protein CASSPGENPYEQYF.

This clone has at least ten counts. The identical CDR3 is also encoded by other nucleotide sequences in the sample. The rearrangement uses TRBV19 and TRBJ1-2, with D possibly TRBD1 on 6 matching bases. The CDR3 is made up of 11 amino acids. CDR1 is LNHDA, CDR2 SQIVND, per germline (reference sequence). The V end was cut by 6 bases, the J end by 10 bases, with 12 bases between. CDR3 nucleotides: TGTGCCAGTAGGACAGGCTTGACCTACACCTTC. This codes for CASRTGLTYTF. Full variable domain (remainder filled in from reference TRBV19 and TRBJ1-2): DGGITQSPKYLFRKEGQNVTLSCEQNLNHDAMYWYRQDPGQGLRLIYYSQIVNDFQKGDIAEGYSVSREKKESFPLTVTSAQKNPTAFYLCASRTGLTYTFGSGTRLTVV.

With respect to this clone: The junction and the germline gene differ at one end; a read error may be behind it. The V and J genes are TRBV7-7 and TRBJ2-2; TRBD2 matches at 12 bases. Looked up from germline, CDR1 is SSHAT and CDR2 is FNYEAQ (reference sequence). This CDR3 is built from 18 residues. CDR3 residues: CASSQRASGGARTGELFF. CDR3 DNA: TGTGCTAGCAGCCAGAGGGCTAGCGGGGGGGCCCGCACCGGGGAGCTGTTTTTT.

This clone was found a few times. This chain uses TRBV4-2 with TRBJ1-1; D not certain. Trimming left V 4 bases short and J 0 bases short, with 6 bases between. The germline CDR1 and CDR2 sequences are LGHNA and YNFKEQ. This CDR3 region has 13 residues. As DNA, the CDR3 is TGTGCCAGCAGCCCCGGGGTGAACACTGAAGCTTTCTTT. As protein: CASSPGVNTEAFF.

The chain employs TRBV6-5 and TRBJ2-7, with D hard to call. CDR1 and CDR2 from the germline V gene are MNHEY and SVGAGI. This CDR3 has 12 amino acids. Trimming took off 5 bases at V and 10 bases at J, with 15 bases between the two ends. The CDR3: CASSTGGDPQYF. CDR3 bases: TGTGCCAGCAGTACCGGTGGGGATCCACAGTACTTC.